Sequencing of this T cell receptor (beta chain) was carried out in a study of cytomegalovirus exposure and HLA in healthy donors (dated 2017 in TCRdb). In the study overall: An earlier analysis of some 600 of the donors reported over 250 Gb of sequence data and 90 million to 120 million unique TCR beta sequences obtained from some 170 million T cells. Approximately 300 gigabases of sequencing data and around 90 million unique TCR sequences made up an early release that covered about 640 HLA-typed donors. Of the approximately 370 genotyped donors, less than 90% were placed in the genetic ancestry cluster associated with self-reported Caucasian donors. The study was designed to test whether signatures of past pathogen exposure could be identified by cataloging public T cell receptors. The study profiled the T cell repertoires of some 610 subjects by immunosequencing and related them to cytomegalovirus serostatus. A separate validation cohort of about 110 different subjects was used in addition to the roughly 670-subject first cohort. To predict cytomegalovirus infection status, the study combined high-throughput TCR immunosequencing, statistical association of individual TCRs with disease status, and machine learning. A later analysis re-analyzed previously published TCR beta repertoires from 666 donors and added high-resolution HLA genotyping to study TCR occurrence patterns. In the later analysis, no new phenotypic data were used to find candidate immune exposures; instead, reliance was placed on TCR beta sequences and their occurrence across donors. To decide whether each TCR beta V gene segment behaved as functional or pseudogenic, an earlier analysis of 587 of the donors relied on high-throughput TCR beta sequencing. Donor age, sex, ethnicity and CMV serostatus were collected together with the repertoire data. A later genetic analysis used genome-wide SNP genotypes for about 65% of the roughly 700 donors, treating that subset as a discovery cohort. All discovery cohort repertoires had been generated using a single sequencing platform. Both class I and class II loci were covered by HLA typing, at four-digit resolution. Typing coverage varied by locus: about 620-630 donors for A, B, C, DRB1 and DQB1; more than 500 for DQA1; about 590 for DPA1; approximately 450 for DPB1. Four to six DR-DQ haplotypes were handled as single units for association and clustering, since linkage in the cohort was strong. On average, around 240,000 unique TCR beta nucleotide sequences were sequenced per donor among a few hundred genotyped donors of the cohort, with 15% to 20% of those sequences being non-productive.

On this clone: Which antigen it targets is not known. Per-nucleotide qualities are absent, and no much larger clonotype sits a single base away.

Libraries were constructed by the immunoSEQ multiplex PCR assay. A mixture of 60 forward primers for TCR Vbeta segments and 13 reverse primers for TCR Jbeta segments was used in the multiplex PCR. The CDR3 region of rearranged TCR beta genes was amplified from genomic DNA by a multiplex PCR assay. The Illumina HiSeq System was used to sequence the amplified TCR beta libraries as 87-base-pair reads. Concerning the study's data processing: A later analysis counted tens of millions of unique TCR beta chains across the 650 to 700 repertoires, and around 9.9 million of these chains were shared by at least two donors. A nearest-neighbor algorithm error-corrected the raw reads and collapsed the reads into unique sequences, merging closely related sequences to remove PCR and sequencing errors. To assign V, D and J gene segments, CDR3 sequences were aligned to IMGT reference sequences. For a sequence to be retained, at least a six-nucleotide match to both a V gene segment and a J gene segment was required. A rearrangement was called productive if the CDR3 had no stop codons and remained in frame with V and J, and every other rearrangement was called non-productive. CDR3 was defined according to IMGT convention as the region running from the second conserved V-encoded cysteine to the conserved J-encoded phenylalanine. The earlier analysis of some 540 of the donors excluded any sequence lacking an unambiguous match to a single V gene segment. In an earlier analysis of several hundred of the donors, V segments were called functional above 56.7% productive rearrangements and were called segregating when the between-donor standard deviation exceeded 5%. A statistical classification framework was developed to diagnose cytomegalovirus status using the catalog of TCR beta chain sequences. V and J gene assignment, in a later analysis, came from comparing TCR nucleotide sequences with IMGT/GENE-DB human TR gene sequences. Using the TCRdist pipeline, a later analysis assigned CDR3 sequences along with most-parsimonious VDJ recombination scenarios. In a later analysis, each TCR beta chain was defined by its CDR3 amino acid sequence together with its V-gene family, and reads lacking a unique V-gene family were excluded. As a way to deal with suspected cross-contamination and a sequencing artifact, a later analysis dropped approximately 570 nucleotide sequences that were highly shared and had low generation probability. For each public chain, a later analysis derived a clonal expansion index from normalized ranks of inferred template counts within each repertoire. In a later analysis, generation probabilities were computed using a VDJ recombination model fitted to out-of-frame rearrangements, and the results were checked against IGoR. In a later analysis, TCR-TCR, TCR-HLA and TCR-CMV co-occurrence was scored with hypergeometric tests, and a repertoire-size bias correction was applied to TCR pairs. To estimate false discovery rates, a later analysis permuted the HLA or CMV assignments 20 times. A later analysis grouped co-occurring TCRs with DBSCAN, adding TCRdist sequence similarity when clustering within HLA-allele-positive subsets. Co-occurrence clustering excluded repertoires with fewer than 30,000 or more than 120,000 public chains, plus five with anomalous nucleotide sharing. TCRdb took this table from immuneACCESS and kept in-frame rearrangements with V and J called. Such tables lack part of the clones; where checked against another copy, unresolved V genes explain under half of the gap, and the rest is unexplained. V and J calls and clone size come straight from that table; D and trimming were deduced from the DNA. The sample includes some 130,000 clones, with over 75% observed a single time. The ten most abundant clones make up around 5% of the sample.

The cohort was made up of about 670 healthy bone marrow donors. Cohort members were all nominally healthy when sampled, although unrecorded immune exposures were likely present. CMV serostatus was recorded as positive for 289 and negative for 352 of the 666 cohort members, whereas no CMV serostatus was recorded for the donor in question. Every donor gave a peripheral blood sample, and the peripheral blood mononuclear cells from that sample were used for TCR beta sequencing. The Qiagen DNeasy Blood Extraction Kit was used to extract genomic DNA from the blood cell samples. The full study reports these points: Because counts were too low, roughly 16 rarely observed V segments, including chromosome 9 orphons, were left out of the earlier analysis of about 620 of the donors. While some public TCRs were present in many individuals, most TCR sequences turned up only very rarely across donors. According to a later analysis, most CMV-associated TCR beta chains appeared to be HLA-restricted, and the HLA associations seemed to be driven largely by CMV exposure. According to a later genetic analysis, donors in an Asian-associated ancestry cluster had fewer N-insertions in productive TCRs than the approximately 670-donor mean. HLA typing was unavailable for some donors at each locus, so association tests used only the typed subset. The study listed over 150 TCR beta chains as associated with cytomegalovirus. In vitro tests confirmed that three of the cytomegalovirus-associated TCR beta chains recognize cytomegalovirus antigens. In both the original and validation cohorts, the classifier was reported to diagnose cytomegalovirus status with high specificity and sensitivity. According to the authors, the approach could potentially be generalized to other disease states and immunological phenotypes. A further reported finding was that TCR beta sequences accurately predicted the HLA-A and HLA-B alleles for most subjects in the first cohort. According to a later analysis, TCR association rates differed among HLA loci, with DRB1 alleles showing the most associated TCRs and HLA-C alleles showing the fewest. Some IMGT-functional V segments, including TRBV6-2 and TRBV6-3, could not be told apart with the 87-base-pair reads, so those segments were excluded. A group of highly shared sequence variants was considered likely to be a technical artifact of the sequencing pipeline. In a later analysis, HLA-associated TCR beta chains showed more clonal expansion and lower generation probabilities than non-associated chains that were equally common. In a later analysis, several top co-occurrence clusters were reported to appear linked to parvovirus B19, influenza, CMV and Epstein-Barr virus. The only immune exposure information available for the cohort was CMV serostatus. Roughly uniform sequencing depth across donors was assumed in presence/absence analyses, although this assumption may not hold. Strong co-occurrence of HLA alleles, especially DR and DQ, made assigning TCR associations to individual alleles difficult. Correlated functional status among segregating V segments might reflect linkage disequilibrium, but an unknown experimental factor could not be ruled out. Only TCR beta chains were sequenced in this cohort, and the absence of alpha or paired-chain data limited detectable features. At a false discovery rate of 0.05, a later analysis linked some 18,000 TCR beta sequences to specific HLA alleles. In an earlier analysis of 587 of the donors, most TCR beta V segments appeared in productive rearrangements about 87% or about 30% of the time, broadly matching IMGT annotations. An association between a missense DCLRE1C variant and V-gene and J-gene trimming of TCR beta chains was found in a later genetic analysis and replicated in an independent cohort.

V is cut back by 4 bases and J by 3 bases, with 7 bases in the junction unmatched. The cysteine opens and the phenylalanine closes a CDR3 of 15 amino acids. This entry keeps only the CDR3 DNA: 45 bases, framed from base 1. CDR1 and CDR2 are read off the germline V gene as SGHNT and YENEEA. The receptor was isolated from a man aged 30-40 years in good health. Sequenced: PBMCs. In this chain, TRBV11-3 is recombined with TRBJ2-5, with TRBD2 matching 8 junction bases. The DNA reads TGTGCCAGCAGCTCCCGAGCGGGAGAGGAAGAGACCCAGTACTTC. It encodes CASSSRAGEEETQYF.